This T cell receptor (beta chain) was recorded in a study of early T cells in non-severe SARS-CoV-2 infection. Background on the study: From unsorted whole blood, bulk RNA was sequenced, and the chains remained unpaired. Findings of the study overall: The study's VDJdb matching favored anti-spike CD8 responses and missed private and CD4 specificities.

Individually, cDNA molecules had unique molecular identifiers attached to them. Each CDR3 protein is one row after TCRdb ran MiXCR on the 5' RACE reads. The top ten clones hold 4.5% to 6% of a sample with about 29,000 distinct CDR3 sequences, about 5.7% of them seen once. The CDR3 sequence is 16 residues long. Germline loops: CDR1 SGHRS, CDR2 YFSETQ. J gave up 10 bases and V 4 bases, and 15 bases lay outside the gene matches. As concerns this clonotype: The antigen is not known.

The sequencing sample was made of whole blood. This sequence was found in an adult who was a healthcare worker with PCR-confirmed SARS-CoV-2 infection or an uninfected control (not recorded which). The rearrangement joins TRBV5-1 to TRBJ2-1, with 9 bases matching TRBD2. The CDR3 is CASSTTSGGPAGEQFF. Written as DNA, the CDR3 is TGCGCCAGCAGCACCACCAGCGGGGGGCCTGCCGGGGAGCAGTTCTTC.